Listed here are 26 T cell receptor beta chains from one sample, sequenced in a study of blood T cell repertoires in COVID-19 (dated by TCRdb to about 2020). Library preparation employed the immunoSEQ multiplex PCR assay. This immuneACCESS table, as held by TCRdb, lists in-frame sequences with V and J called but not all clones. Of the missing ones, under half trace to an unresolved V gene in checked studies; the others have no known cause. Present in this sample are approximately 210,000 clones, over 75% of which were seen just once. The leading ten clones occupy roughly 6.2% of the sample. The specimen was peripheral blood. The receptors come from a woman aged 40 to 50 who had recovered from COVID-19.

The V gene is TRBV4-1, the J gene TRBJ2-3; D perhaps matches TRBD2 (6 bases). The CDR3 runs to 16 residues. Trimming took off 3 bases at V and 0 bases at J, with 13 bases between the two ends. Per the germline V gene, CDR1 is MGHRA and CDR2 is YSYEKL. CDR3 DNA sequence: TGCGCCAGCAGCCATTCACGGGACTCGAGCACAGATACGCAGTATTTT. As protein: CASSHSRDSSTDTQYF.

The chain links TRBV6-6 to TRBJ2-7; tentatively, D is TRBD2 (5 bases). The germline CDR1 and CDR2 sequences are MNHNY and SVGAGI (reference sequence). V shed 2 bases and J shed 12 bases, with 11 bases lying between them. The CDR3 totals 11 residues. Written as DNA, the CDR3 is TGTGCCAGCAGTTACGAGGAGGTAGGGTACTTC. Amino acid sequence: CASSYEEVGYF.

This clone has a single count. The rearrangement joins TRBV5-5 to TRBJ2-5, with TRBD2 as a possible D gene (6 bases). CDR1 SGHKS and CDR2 YYEKEE come from the germline V gene (reference sequence). This CDR3 is built from 17 residues. V shed 0 bases and J shed 4 bases, with 19 bases lying between them. CDR3 protein: CASSLVYSGVSPETQYF. The DNA of the CDR3 is TGTGCCAGCAGCTTGGTTTATTCGGGGGTATCCCCAGAGACCCAGTACTTC.

The CDR3 DNA reads TGCGCCAGCAGCCGGGAGGGGACTAGCGGCACCGGGGAGCTGTTTTTT. Its translation is CASSREGTSGTGELFF. The chain joins TRBV5-1 to TRBJ2-2; 11 bases are shared with TRBD2. Germline V CDR1 and CDR2: SGHRS, YFSETQ. The CDR3 is 16 amino acids. V was pared by 4 bases and J by 4 bases, with 6 bases of the junction left unmatched.

The chain combines TRBV9 with TRBJ1-3; D ambiguous. This CDR3 has 13 amino acids. With 8 bases removed from V and 0 bases from J, the gap between germline ends came to 9 bases. The germline gives CDR1 SGDLS, CDR2 YYNGEE. CDR3: CASRAISGNTIYF. The CDR3 coding sequence is TGTGCCAGTCGCGCTATCTCTGGAAACACCATATATTTT.

V and J are TRBV5-1 and TRBJ2-2; TRBD2 matches at 11 bases. After removal of 5 bases from V and 3 bases from J, the junction contained 3 bases not matched to a gene. Germline assignment: CDR1 SGHRS and CDR2 YFSETQ. The CDR3 runs to 15 residues. DNA of the CDR3: TGCGCCAGCAGTTTTAGCGGGAGGGACACCGGGGAGCTGTTTTTT. This translates into CASSFSGRDTGELFF.

The chain is built from TRBV29-1 and TRBJ1-1; 8 bases align to TRBD1. Per germline, CDR1 SQVTM and CDR2 ANQGSEA. Losses at the gene ends were 7 bases for V and 5 bases for J; bases not matched to a gene: 6. The CDR3 is 12 residues long. The CDR3 bases are TGCAGCGCCTCGGACAGGGATACTGAAGCTTTCTTT. This encodes CSASDRDTEAFF.

The gene calls are TRBV11-1 and TRBJ2-3, with TRBD1 matching 8 bases. Germline V CDR1 and CDR2: SGHAT, FQDESV (reference sequence). CDR3 length: 15 amino acids. Unmatched junction bases numbered 3, after V lost 1 base and J lost 3 bases. The CDR3 protein is CASSLGQGKTDTQYF. The CDR3 DNA reads as TGTGCCAGCAGCTTAGGACAGGGGAAGACAGATACGCAGTATTTT.

The CDR3 DNA is TGCGCCAGCAGCCCTGGGACTCAGACCTACGAGCAGTACTTC. This gives the protein CASSPGTQTYEQYF. This chain joins TRBV5-1 and TRBJ2-7, with D possibly being TRBD2 (6 bases). There are 14 residues in the CDR3. Looked up from germline, CDR1 is SGHRS and CDR2 is YFSETQ. The germline V and J ends were trimmed by 4 bases and 2 bases, with 13 bases remaining between them.

The chain combines TRBV11-2 with TRBJ2-1; D might be TRBD1 (6 bases). V was cut by 4 bases and J by 6 bases, with 10 bases left in between. Germline CDR1 and CDR2: SGHAT and FQNNGV. CDR3 size: 13 residues. In DNA form, the CDR3 reads TGTGCCAGCAGCTCAGGGGTCCGCAATGAGCAGTTCTTC. It translates to CASSSGVRNEQFF.

The J gene is TRBJ2-3, the V gene TRBV15, with a tentative D call TRBD2 (5 bases). The V end lost 0 bases, the J end lost 2 bases, and 12 bases lay between the germline ends. CDR3 length equals 16 residues. Germline V lookup: CDR1 LNHNV, CDR2 YYDKDF (reference sequence). CDR3 loop: CATSRDGSYLTDTQYF. As DNA, the CDR3 is TGTGCCACCAGCAGAGATGGGAGCTACCTCACAGATACGCAGTATTTT. Combining the CDR3 with reference TRBV15 and TRBJ2-3 gives the whole variable domain DAMVIQNPRYQVTQFGKPVTLSCSQTLNHNVMYWYQQKSSQAPKLLFHYYDKDFNNEADTPDNFQSRRPNTSFCFLDIRSPGLGDTAMYLCATSRDGSYLTDTQYFGPGTRLTVL.

This chain links TRBV19 with TRBJ1-5; D remains unclear. With 6 bases removed from V and 2 bases from J, the gap between germline ends came to 14 bases. CDR3 length equals 15 residues. Germline V gives CDR1 LNHDA, CDR2 SQIVND (reference sequence). CDR3 sequence: CASSKLGEGNQPQHF. The CDR3 nucleotides read TGTGCCAGTAGCAAACTTGGGGAGGGCAATCAGCCCCAGCATTTT.

CDR3 protein: CASSKGAGGSTDTQYF. The CDR3 DNA reads TGTGCCAGCAGCAAGGGAGCGGGAGGGAGCACAGATACGCAGTATTTT. The chain is built from TRBV6-4 and TRBJ2-3; 10 bases fit TRBD2. Germline V CDR1 and CDR2: MRHNA, SNTAGT. The CDR3 loop spans 16 amino acids. V trimming: 6 bases; J trimming: 0 bases; junction bases outside the gene matches: 6.

This clone has a handful of counts. The chain recombines TRBV7-8 with TRBJ1-1, with D maybe TRBD1 (5 bases). The germline V gene has CDR1 SGHVS and CDR2 FQNEAQ. The V and J ends lost 4 bases and 4 bases respectively, with 16 bases between them. The CDR3 loop spans 15 amino acids. The CDR3 region is CASSSGLGLSTEAFF. The CDR3 DNA follows: TGTGCCAGCAGCTCGGGACTTGGCCTAAGCACTGAAGCTTTCTTT.

The chain links TRBV20-1 to TRBJ2-3; D remains ambiguous. This CDR3 comprises 15 residues. The germline V gene encodes CDR1 DFQATT and CDR2 SNEGSKA (reference sequence). Trimming removed 3 bases from V and 5 bases from J, with 18 bases in between. The CDR3 DNA reads as TGCAGTGCTAGTACTCCAACCTCCCCGGGAGATACGCAGTATTTT. It specifies CSASTPTSPGDTQYF.

The chain has TRBV25-1 and TRBJ2-5, with TRBD2 identical over 8 bases. Germline V gene sequence: CDR1 MGHDK, CDR2 SYGVNS. This CDR3 is 13 amino acids long. The V and J ends lost 7 bases and 4 bases, in that order; junction bases with no gene match: 5. The CDR3 loop is CASTQAGVETQYF. The CDR3 DNA reads as TGTGCCAGCACCCAAGCGGGAGTAGAGACCCAGTACTTC. The full variable domain, rest sourced from reference TRBV25-1 and TRBJ2-5, is EADIYQTPRYLVIGTGKKITLECSQTMGHDKMYWYQQDPGMELHLIHYSYGVNSTEKGDLSSESTVSRIRTEHFPLTLESARPSHTSQYLCASTQAGVETQYFGPGTRLLVL.

J is TRBJ1-5 and V is TRBV6-5, with D perhaps TRBD1 (6 bases). Trimming removed 7 bases at V and 3 bases at J, with 10 bases between. Germline V lookup: CDR1 MNHEY, CDR2 SVGAGI. The CDR3 length is 13 residues. The CDR3: CASKQGPNQPQHF. DNA of the CDR3: TGTGCCAGCAAACAGGGCCCCAATCAGCCCCAGCATTTT.

This chain joins TRBV3-1 (or the pseudogene TRBV3-2) and TRBJ2-1, with 8 bases aligning to TRBD2. V lost 1 base, J lost 8 bases, and 4 bases stayed unmatched. Per the germline V gene, CDR1 is LGHDT and CDR2 is YNNKEL (reference sequence). The CDR3 length is 14 residues. CDR3 in DNA: TGTGCCAGCAGCCAAGCGGGGGGGGTCCATGAGCAGTTCTTC. Translating it yields CASSQAGGVHEQFF.

The rearrangement links TRBV2 to TRBJ1-5; 7 positions agree with TRBD1. Trimming took 6 bases from V and 5 from J; bases not matched to a gene: 13. The germline gives CDR1 SNHLY, CDR2 FYNNEI. The CDR3 length is 16 residues. The DNA of the CDR3 is TGTGCCAGCAGGAAAGACCCGGGACAGTCTTATCAGCCCCAGCATTTT. Its translation is CASRKDPGQSYQPQHF.

This sequence joins TRBV6-2 or TRBV6-3 and TRBJ2-3; 11 nucleotides match TRBD2. After removal of 5 bases from V and 2 bases from J, the junction contained 12 bases not matched to a gene. The length of the CDR3 is 18 residues. The germline V gene encodes CDR1 MNHEY and CDR2 SVGEGT. The CDR3 nucleotides read TGTGCCAGCAGTCGGACTAGCGGGCCTCCATATAACACAGATACGCAGTATTTT. The encoded protein is CASSRTSGPPYNTDTQYF.

The chain links TRBV27 to TRBJ2-7, with D possibly TRBD1 on 7 matching bases. Germline V CDR1 and CDR2: MNHEY, SMNVEV (reference sequence). V was cut by 6 bases and J by 5 bases, with 20 bases left in between. CDR3 length: 15 residues. The CDR3 DNA reads as TGTGCCAGCAGCAAGGAGACGACAGGGACTCACGAGCAGTACTTC. It codes for CASSKETTGTHEQYF.

This clone was picked up a small number of times. The rearrangement joins TRBV24-1 to TRBJ2-5, with D perhaps matching TRBD2 (5 bases). The V gene lost 3 bases and the J gene lost 1 base, with 11 bases spanning the gap. This CDR3 spans 15 amino acids. Looked up from germline, CDR1 is KGHDR and CDR2 is SFDVKD. Written as DNA, the CDR3 is TGTGCCACCAGTGATACGGAGGAACCCCAAGAGACCCAGTACTTC. This encodes CATSDTEEPQETQYF.

This clone was recorded a few times. The chain couples TRBV28 to TRBJ2-2, with TRBD1 as a possible D gene (6 bases). V lost 10 bases and J 7 bases, leaving 22 bases between the germline ends. Germline CDR1 reads MDHEN; CDR2 reads SYDVKM. The CDR3 sequence is 15 residues long. The CDR3 is CATCVGARGSGELFF. The DNA for the CDR3 is TGTGCCACCTGTGTGGGGGCGCGTGGTAGCGGGGAGCTGTTTTTT.

This chain links TRBV24-1 with TRBJ1-4, with 10 positions matching TRBD1. The V segment lost 8 bases and the J segment 4 bases; nucleotides outside the gene matches: 9. The CDR3 spans 16 residues. Per the germline V gene, CDR1 is KGHDR and CDR2 is SFDVKD. Here the CDR3 reads CATTSGTGDFNEKLFF. DNA of the CDR3: TGTGCCACCACCTCGGGGACAGGGGATTTTAATGAAAAACTGTTTTTT.

This rearrangement joins TRBV29-1 to TRBJ1-2; no definite D call. Per germline, CDR1 SQVTM and CDR2 ANQGSEA. V was shortened by 4 bases and J by 0 bases, with 9 bases between the two germline ends. CDR3 length: 13 residues. The CDR3 sequence is CSVAGSSNYGYTF. DNA of the CDR3: TGCAGCGTTGCCGGGTCTTCTAACTATGGCTACACCTTC.

V is TRBV18 and J is TRBJ1-2; 8 bases agree with TRBD1. Losses at the gene ends were 4 bases for V and 3 bases for J; bases not matched to a gene: 7. Germline V gene sequence: CDR1 KGHSH, CDR2 LQKENI. The CDR3 contains 15 residues. CDR3: CASSLTGASDYGYTF. CDR3 DNA: TGTGCCAGCTCACTGACAGGGGCCTCGGACTATGGCTACACCTTC.